This TCR beta chain was captured by sequencing in a study of T cells in women clearing cervical HPV infection. Study conclusions and caveats: TRBV6-7 relative abundance averaged about 0.1% in cases and under 0.2% in controls. Richness plus V gene abundances separated cases from controls with AUC around 0.8. Unknown T-cell numbers per sample may underlie the richness differences.

The CDR3 runs 15 residues. The germline CDR1 and CDR2 sequences are SNHLY and FYNNEI. Dot-blot hybridization genotyped cervical HPV amplified with MY09/MY11 PCR. Worth noting for this clone: Antigen: not known. Read sequence stops 3 residues before the CDR3 end, and the germline J gene provides the missing end.

Sequenced by immunoSEQ multiplex PCR; TCRdb stores in-frame clones only, minus some. The ten top clones account for about 3%, within a sample of 29,000 or so clones. This clonotype was obtained from a woman aged 18 to 75 with a cervical HPV16 infection that either progressed to CIN3+ or cleared (not recorded which). Specimen: blood buffy coat. The genes are TRBV2 and TRBJ2-3; TRBD2 aligns across 12 bases. Partial CDR3 DNA: TGTGCCAGCAGTGACCTAGGGCTAGCGGGAGGGACG. Encoded protein: CASSDLGLAGGT. The CDR3 reads in full as CASSDLGLAGGTQYF. Filled out from reference TRBV2 and TRBJ2-3, the complete variable domain reads EPEVTQTPSHQVTQMGQEVILRCVPISNHLYFYWYRQILGQKVEFLVSFYNNEISEKSEIFDDQFSVERPDGSNFTLKIRSTKLEDSAMYFCASSDLGLAGGTQYFGPGTRLTVL.